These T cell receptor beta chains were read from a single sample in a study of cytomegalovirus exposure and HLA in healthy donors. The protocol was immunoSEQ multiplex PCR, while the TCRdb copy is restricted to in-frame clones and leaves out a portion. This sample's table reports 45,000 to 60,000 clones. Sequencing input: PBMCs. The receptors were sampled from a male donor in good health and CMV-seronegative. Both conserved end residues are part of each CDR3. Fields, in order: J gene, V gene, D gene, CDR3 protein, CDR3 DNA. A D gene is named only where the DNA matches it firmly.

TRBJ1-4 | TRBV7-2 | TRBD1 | CASSLLPAGGINEKLFF | TGTGCCAGCAGCCTACTCCCCGCAGGGGGGATTAATGAAAAACTGTTTTTT
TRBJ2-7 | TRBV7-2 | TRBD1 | CASSFDRGYEQYF | TGTGCCAGCAGCTTTGACAGGGGTTACGAGCAGTACTTC
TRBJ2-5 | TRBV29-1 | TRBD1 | CSAGDRQETQYF | TGCAGCGCCGGGGACAGACAAGAGACCCAGTACTTC
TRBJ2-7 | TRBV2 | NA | CASSEREQEQYF | TGTGCCAGCAGTGAAAGAGAACAGGAGCAGTACTTC
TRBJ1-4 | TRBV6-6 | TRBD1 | CASIPGGFEKLFF | TGTGCCAGCATTCCAGGGGGGTTCGAGAAACTGTTTTTT
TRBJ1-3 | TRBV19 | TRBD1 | CASLQGATGNTIYF | TGTGCCAGTCTACAGGGGGCGACCGGAAACACCATATATTTT
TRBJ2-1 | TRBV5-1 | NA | CAVRENPNNEQFF | TGCGCCGTTCGGGAAAATCCAAACAATGAGCAGTTCTTC
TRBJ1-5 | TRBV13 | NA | CASSLGADKREPQHF | TGTGCCAGCAGCTTAGGCGCAGATAAGAGGGAGCCCCAGCATTTT
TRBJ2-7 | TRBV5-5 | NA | CASSNTRGPEQYF | TGTGCCAGCAGCAACACAAGGGGTCCCGAGCAGTACTTC
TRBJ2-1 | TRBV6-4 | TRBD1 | CASSRTGSSYNEQFF | TGTGCCAGCAGCCGGACAGGTAGCTCCTACAATGAGCAGTTCTTC
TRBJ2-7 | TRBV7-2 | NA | CASSPGSYEQYF | TGTGCCAGCAGCCCGGGATCCTACGAGCAGTACTTC
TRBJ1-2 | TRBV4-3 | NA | CASSQDENTGYGYTF | TGCGCCAGCAGCCAAGACGAAAACACGGGTTATGGCTACACCTTC
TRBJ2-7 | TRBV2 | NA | CASSKDRAYEQYF | TGTGCCAGCAGCAAGGACAGAGCCTACGAGCAGTACTTC
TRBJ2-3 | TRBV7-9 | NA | CASSSPTGEGKDTQYF | TGTGCCAGCAGTTCTCCGACAGGGGAGGGGAAGGATACGCAGTATTTT
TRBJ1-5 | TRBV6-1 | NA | CASSEANWGGQHQHF | TGTGCCAGCAGTGAAGCAAATTGGGGAGGTCAGCACCAGCATTTT
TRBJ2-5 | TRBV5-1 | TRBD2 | CASSSGLAGGGETQYF | TGCGCCAGCAGCTCGGGACTAGCGGGAGGAGGGGAGACCCAGTACTTC
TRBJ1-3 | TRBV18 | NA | CASSPDSRNTIYF | TGTGCCAGCTCACCGGACAGCAGAAACACCATATATTTT
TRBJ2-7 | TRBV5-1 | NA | CASSLLGGPAYEQYF | TGCGCCAGCAGCTTGTTGGGGGGGCCTGCCTACGAGCAGTACTTC
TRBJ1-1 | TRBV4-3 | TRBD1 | CASSQVRTGILAEAFF | TGCGCCAGCAGCCAAGTGAGGACAGGAATTCTCGCTGAAGCTTTCTTT
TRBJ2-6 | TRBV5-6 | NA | CASSFGVSSGANVLTF | TGTGCCAGCAGCTTCGGGGTAAGCTCTGGGGCCAACGTCCTGACTTTC
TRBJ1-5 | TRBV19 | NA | CASSWEGSSNQPQHF | TGTGCCAGTAGTTGGGAGGGATCTAGCAATCAGCCCCAGCATTTT
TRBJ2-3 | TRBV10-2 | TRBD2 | CASRRLAAASTDTQYF | TGCGCCAGCCGGAGACTAGCGGCTGCTAGCACAGATACGCAGTATTTT
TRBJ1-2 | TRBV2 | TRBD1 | CASRGDRDYYGYTF | TGTGCCAGCAGGGGGGACAGGGATTACTATGGCTACACCTTC
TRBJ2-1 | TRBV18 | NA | CASSPDRGGLAAPNEQFF | TGTGCCAGCTCACCGGACAGGGGGGGACTAGCGGCCCCAAATGAGCAGTTCTTC
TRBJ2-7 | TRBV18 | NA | CASSLREPGHQAYEQYF | TGTGCCAGCTCACTCCGAGAGCCGGGACACCAAGCCTACGAGCAGTACTTC
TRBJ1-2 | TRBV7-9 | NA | CASSLASLADGYTF | TGTGCCAGCAGCTTAGCGAGTTTGGCGGATGGCTACACCTTC
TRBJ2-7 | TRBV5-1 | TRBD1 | CASSDSPTGTGSYEQYF | TGCGCCAGCAGCGACAGCCCCACCGGGACAGGGTCCTACGAGCAGTACTTC